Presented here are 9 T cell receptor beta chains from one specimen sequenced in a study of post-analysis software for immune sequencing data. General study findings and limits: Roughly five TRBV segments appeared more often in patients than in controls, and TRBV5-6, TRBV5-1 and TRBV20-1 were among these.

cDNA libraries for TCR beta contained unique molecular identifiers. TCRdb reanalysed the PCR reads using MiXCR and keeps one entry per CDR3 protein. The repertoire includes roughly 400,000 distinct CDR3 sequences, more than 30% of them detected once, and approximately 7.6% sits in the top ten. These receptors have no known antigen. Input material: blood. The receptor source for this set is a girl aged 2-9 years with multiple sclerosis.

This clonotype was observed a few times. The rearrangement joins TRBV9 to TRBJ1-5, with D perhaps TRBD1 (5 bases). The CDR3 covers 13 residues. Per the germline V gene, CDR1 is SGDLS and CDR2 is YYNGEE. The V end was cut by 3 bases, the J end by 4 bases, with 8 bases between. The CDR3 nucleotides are TGTGCCAGCAGCGCCGGGGGGAATCAGCCCCAGCATTTT. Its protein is CASSAGGNQPQHF. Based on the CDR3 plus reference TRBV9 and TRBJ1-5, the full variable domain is DSGVTQTPKHLITATGQRVTLRCSPRSGDLSVYWYQQSLDQGLQFLIQYYNGEERAKGNILERFSAQQFPDLHSELNLSSLELGDSALYFCASSAGGNQPQHFGDGTRLSIL.

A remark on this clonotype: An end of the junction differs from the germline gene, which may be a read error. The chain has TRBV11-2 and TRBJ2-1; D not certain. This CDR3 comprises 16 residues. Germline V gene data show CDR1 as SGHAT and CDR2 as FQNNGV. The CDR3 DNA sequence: TGTGCCAGCAGCTCGTGGCGGCAGACCTCCTCCAATGAGCAGTTCTTC. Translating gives CASSSWRQTSSNEQFF.

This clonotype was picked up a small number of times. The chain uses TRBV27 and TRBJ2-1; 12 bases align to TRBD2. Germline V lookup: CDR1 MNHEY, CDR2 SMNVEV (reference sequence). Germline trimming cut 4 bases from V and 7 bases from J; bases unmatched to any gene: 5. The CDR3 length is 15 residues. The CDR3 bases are TGTGCCAGCAGTTCAGGACTAGCGGGGCCTAATGAGCAGTTCTTC. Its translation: CASSSGLAGPNEQFF.

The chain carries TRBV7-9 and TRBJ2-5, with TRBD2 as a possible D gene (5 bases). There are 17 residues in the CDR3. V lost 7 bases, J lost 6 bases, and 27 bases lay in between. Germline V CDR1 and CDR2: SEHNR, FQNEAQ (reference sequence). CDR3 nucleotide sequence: TGTGCCAGCAACATCCCAGTCGGCAGAGAGGGCTCGAAGACCCAGTACTTC. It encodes CASNIPVGREGSKTQYF.

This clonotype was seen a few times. The CDR3 DNA reads TGTGCCAGCAGCGTAGCTCCGAATAGCAGGAGCACTGAAGCTTTCTTT. This sequence encodes CASSVAPNSRSTEAFF. The chain is built from TRBV9 and TRBJ1-1; no clear D gene. V dropped 0 bases and J dropped 4 bases, with 16 bases sitting between them. Germline CDR1 SGDLS, CDR2 YYNGEE. The CDR3 length is 16 residues.

The DNA for the CDR3 is TGTGCCAGCAGTTTGGGAAGGGAAGGGCAGTTCTTC. It codes for CASSLGREGQFF. This rearrangement joins TRBV27 to TRBJ2-1; D not resolved. The V gene's germline CDR1 is MNHEY and CDR2 SMNVEV (reference sequence). Trimming took 3 bases from V and 12 from J, leaving 12 bases between them. CDR3 length: 12 amino acids.

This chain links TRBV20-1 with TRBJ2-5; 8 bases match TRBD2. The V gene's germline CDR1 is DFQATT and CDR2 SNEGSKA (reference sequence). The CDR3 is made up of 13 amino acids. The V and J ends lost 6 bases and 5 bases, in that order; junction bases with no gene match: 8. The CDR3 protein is CSATGGGRETQYF. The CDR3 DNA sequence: TGCAGTGCCACCGGGGGGGGCAGGGAGACCCAGTACTTC.

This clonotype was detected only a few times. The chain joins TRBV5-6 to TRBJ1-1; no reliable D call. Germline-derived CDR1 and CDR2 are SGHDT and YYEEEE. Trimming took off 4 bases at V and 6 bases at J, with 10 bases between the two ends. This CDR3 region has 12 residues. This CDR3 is CASSPVGAEAFF. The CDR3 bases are TGTGCCAGCAGCCCGGTTGGCGCTGAAGCTTTCTTT.

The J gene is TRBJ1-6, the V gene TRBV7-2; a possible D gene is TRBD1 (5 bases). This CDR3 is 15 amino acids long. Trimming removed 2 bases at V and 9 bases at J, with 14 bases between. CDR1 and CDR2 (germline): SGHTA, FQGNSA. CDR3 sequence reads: CASSLSGARVSPLHF. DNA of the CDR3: TGTGCCAGCAGCTTATCTGGGGCGCGGGTTTCACCCCTCCACTTT.